This is a list of T cell receptor beta chains from one sample in a study of long-term antiretroviral therapy in people with HIV. Using immunoSEQ multiplex PCR, the repertoire was profiled, and TCRdb retains in-frame clones only, with some absent. The profile covers tens of thousands of clones, with nearly 95% appearing a single time and 2.5% to 3.5% taken by the ten largest. This specimen was unsorted PBMCs, taken 3.7 years after starting antiretroviral therapy. Receptor source: a woman between 50 and 59 years old with HIV. CDR3s include the opening cysteine and the closing phenylalanine or tryptophan. D genes are given only for firm matches.

v_gene: TRBV5-1
d_gene: TRBD1
j_gene: TRBJ1-6
len: 14
CDR3aa: CASAPTGDNSPLHF
CDR3nt: TGCGCCAGCGCCCCGACAGGGGACAATTCACCCCTCCACTTT

v_gene: TRBV2
d_gene: TRBD1
j_gene: TRBJ1-2
len: 14
CDR3aa: CASSRGTVWYGYTF
CDR3nt: TGTGCCAGCAGTAGAGGGACAGTCTGGTATGGCTACACCTTC

v_gene: TRBV2
d_gene: TRBD2
j_gene: TRBJ2-7
len: 15
CDR3aa: CASSEGGLGTYEQYF
CDR3nt: TGTGCCAGCAGTGAGGGGGGACTAGGGACCTACGAGCAGTACTTC

v_gene: TRBV5-8
d_gene: -
j_gene: TRBJ2-5
len: 16
CDR3aa: CASSLDGQFLQETQYF
CDR3nt: TGTGCCAGCAGCTTGGACGGACAGTTTCTGCAAGAGACCCAGTACTTC

v_gene: TRBV5-5
d_gene: -
j_gene: TRBJ2-1
len: 16
CDR3aa: CASSQPPGGAYNEQFF
CDR3nt: TGTGCCAGCAGCCAACCCCCAGGTGGGGCCTACAATGAGCAGTTCTTC

v_gene: TRBV5-4
d_gene: -
j_gene: TRBJ2-3
len: 15
CDR3aa: CASSFDSVSADTQYF
CDR3nt: TGTGCCAGCAGCTTTGACAGCGTCAGCGCAGATACGCAGTATTTT

v_gene: TRBV2
d_gene: -
j_gene: TRBJ2-5
len: 12
CDR3aa: CASKYFQETQYF
CDR3nt: TGTGCCAGCAAGTACTTCCAAGAGACCCAGTACTTC

v_gene: TRBV7-2
d_gene: -
j_gene: TRBJ1-1
len: 14
CDR3aa: CASSLVLGNTEAFF
CDR3nt: TGTGCCAGCAGCTTAGTTCTTGGGAACACTGAAGCTTTCTTT

v_gene: TRBV5-1
d_gene: -
j_gene: TRBJ1-1
len: 14
CDR3aa: CASSLTASGGEAFF
CDR3nt: TGCGCCAGCAGCTTGACTGCTTCCGGGGGCGAAGCTTTCTTT

v_gene: TRBV6-5
d_gene: TRBD1
j_gene: TRBJ1-4
len: 14
CDR3aa: CASRRNRGNEKLFF
CDR3nt: TGTGCCAGCAGGAGAAACAGGGGCAATGAAAAACTGTTTTTT

v_gene: TRBV6-5
d_gene: -
j_gene: TRBJ2-3
len: 12
CDR3aa: CASSLEHDTQYF
CDR3nt: TGTGCCAGCAGCCTAGAACATGATACGCAGTATTTT

v_gene: TRBV13
d_gene: TRBD2
j_gene: TRBJ2-5
len: 15
CDR3aa: CASSLRTSGQETQYF
CDR3nt: TGTGCCAGCAGCTTACGGACTAGCGGACAAGAGACCCAGTACTTC

v_gene: TRBV9
d_gene: TRBD1
j_gene: TRBJ1-2
len: 14
CDR3aa: CASSPRTGGHGYTF
CDR3nt: TGTGCCAGCAGCCCGCGGACAGGTGGCCATGGCTACACCTTC

v_gene: TRBV4-2
d_gene: -
j_gene: TRBJ1-2
len: 15
CDR3aa: CASSQGGAGLSGYTF
CDR3nt: TGTGCCAGCAGCCAAGGAGGGGCAGGGCTTTCTGGCTACACCTTC

v_gene: TRBV9
d_gene: -
j_gene: TRBJ1-4
len: 16
CDR3aa: CASSPRPADNNEKLFF
CDR3nt: TGTGCCAGCAGCCCACGCCCGGCAGACAATAATGAAAAACTGTTTTTT